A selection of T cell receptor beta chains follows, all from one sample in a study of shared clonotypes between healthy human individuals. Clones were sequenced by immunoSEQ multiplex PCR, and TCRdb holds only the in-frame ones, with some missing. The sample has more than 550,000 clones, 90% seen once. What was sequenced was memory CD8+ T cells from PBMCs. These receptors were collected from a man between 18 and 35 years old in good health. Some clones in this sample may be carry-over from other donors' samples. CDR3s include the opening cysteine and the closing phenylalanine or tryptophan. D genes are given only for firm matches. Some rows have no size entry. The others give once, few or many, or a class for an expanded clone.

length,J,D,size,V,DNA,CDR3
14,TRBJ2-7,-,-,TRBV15,TGTGCCACCAGCCCGGGACGGAGCTCCTACGAGCAGTACTTC,CATSPGRSSYEQYF
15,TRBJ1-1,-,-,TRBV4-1,TGCGCCAGCAGCCACCTCCCCCGGACACGACCTGAAGCTTTCTTT,CASSHLPRTRPEAFF
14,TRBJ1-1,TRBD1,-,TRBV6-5,TGTGCCAGCAGTGAGGGGGACAGATCCACTGAAGCTTTCTTT,CASSEGDRSTEAFF
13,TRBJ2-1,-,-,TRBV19,TGTGCCAGTAGTATAGACCCCTACAATGAGCAGTTCTTC,CASSIDPYNEQFF
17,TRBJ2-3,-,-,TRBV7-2,TGTGCCAGCAGCTTAGATGTGAGAACAGTCAGCACAGATACGCAGTATTTT,CASSLDVRTVSTDTQYF
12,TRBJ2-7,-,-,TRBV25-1,TGTGCCAGCAGTGAGGGCTGGAACGAGCAGTACTTC,CASSEGWNEQYF
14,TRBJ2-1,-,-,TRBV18,TGTGCCAGCTCACCCCCGGACAGATACAATGAGCAGTTCTTC,CASSPPDRYNEQFF
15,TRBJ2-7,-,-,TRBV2,TGTGCCAGCAGGGAGCAGGGTAGGGGGATCAACGAGCAGTACTTC,CASREQGRGINEQYF
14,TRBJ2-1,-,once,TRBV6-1,TGTGCCACCGGTCGGACAGTCTCCTACAATGAGCAGTTCTTC,CATGRTVSYNEQFF
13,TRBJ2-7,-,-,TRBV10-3,TGTGCCATCAGTGAGGCGGGAAAATACGAGCAGTACTTC,CAISEAGKYEQYF
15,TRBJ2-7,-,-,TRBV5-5,TGTGCCAGCAGCTTCGTTCCCGTGCCTCGGGACGAGCAGTACTTC,CASSFVPVPRDEQYF
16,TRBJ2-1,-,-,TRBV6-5,TGTGCCAGCAGTTACTCGAGCCTAGCGATGGTCAATGAGCAGTTCTTC,CASSYSSLAMVNEQFF
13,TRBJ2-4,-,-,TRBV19,TGTGCCAGTAGTGGGGGGCCGGCGGCCATTCAGTACTTC,CASSGGPAAIQYF
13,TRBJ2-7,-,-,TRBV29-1,TGCAGCGTAGATACAGGGTACTCCTACGAGCAGTACTTC,CSVDTGYSYEQYF
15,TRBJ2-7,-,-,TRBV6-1,TGTGCCAGCAGTGAAGGGCCAGGGGTTACCTACGAGCAGTACTTC,CASSEGPGVTYEQYF
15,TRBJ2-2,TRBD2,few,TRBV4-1,TGCGCCAGCAGCCCTCACAGCGGGAATACCGGGGAGCTGTTTTTT,CASSPHSGNTGELFF
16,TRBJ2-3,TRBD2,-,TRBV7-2,TGTGCCAGCAGCCCTCTAGGACTAGCGCGTACAGATACGCAGTATTTT,CASSPLGLARTDTQYF
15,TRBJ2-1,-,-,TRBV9,TGTGCCAGCAGCCCCCGGAGGGATTCCTACAATGAGCAGTTCTTC,CASSPRRDSYNEQFF
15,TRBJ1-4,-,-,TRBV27,TGTGCCAGCAGTGCCGAAACAGGGAGGGGTGAAAAACTGTTTTTT,CASSAETGRGEKLFF
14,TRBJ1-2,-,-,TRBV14,TGTGCCAGCAGCCCCCCAGGCCGGAACTATGGCTACACCTTC,CASSPPGRNYGYTF
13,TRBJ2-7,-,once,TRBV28,TGTGCCAGCAGTTCCTCGCTAGTATCCGAGCAGTACTTC,CASSSSLVSEQYF
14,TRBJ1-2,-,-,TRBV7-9,TGTGCCAGCAGCTTAGGTGTCAGGGAGGATGGCTACACCTTC,CASSLGVREDGYTF
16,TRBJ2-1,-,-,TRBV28,TGTGCCAGCAGTTTCGACAGGTTTCAAGTATACAATGAGCAGTTCTTC,CASSFDRFQVYNEQFF
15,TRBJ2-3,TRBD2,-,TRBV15,TGTGCCACCAGCAGAGCGGCTAGCGGGAGAGATACGCAGTATTTT,CATSRAASGRDTQYF
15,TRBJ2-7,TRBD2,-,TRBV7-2,TGTGCCAGCAGCTTATTATTAGCGGGAACCTACGAGCAGTACTTC,CASSLLLAGTYEQYF
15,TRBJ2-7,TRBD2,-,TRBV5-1,TGCGCCAGCAGCTTGGACAGCGGGAGCCCCTACGAGCAGTACTTC,CASSLDSGSPYEQYF